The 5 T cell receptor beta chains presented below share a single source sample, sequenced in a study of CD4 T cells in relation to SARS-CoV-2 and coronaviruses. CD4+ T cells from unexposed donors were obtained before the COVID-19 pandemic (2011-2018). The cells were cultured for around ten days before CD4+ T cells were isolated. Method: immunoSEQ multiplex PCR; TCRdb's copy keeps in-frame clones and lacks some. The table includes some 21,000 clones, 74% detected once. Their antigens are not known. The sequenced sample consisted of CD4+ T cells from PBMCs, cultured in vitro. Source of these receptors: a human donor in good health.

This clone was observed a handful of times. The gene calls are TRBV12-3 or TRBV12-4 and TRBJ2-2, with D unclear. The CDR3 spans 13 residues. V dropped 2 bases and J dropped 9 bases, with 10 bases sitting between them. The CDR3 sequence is CASSLRARWELFF. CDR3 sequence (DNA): TGTGCCAGCAGTTTAAGGGCTAGGTGGGAGCTGTTTTTT.

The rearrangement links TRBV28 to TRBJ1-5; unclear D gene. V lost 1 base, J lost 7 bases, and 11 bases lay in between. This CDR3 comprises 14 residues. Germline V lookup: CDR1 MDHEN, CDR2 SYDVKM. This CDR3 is CASSLSGSVQPQHF. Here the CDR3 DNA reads TGTGCCAGCAGTTTATCGGGGTCAGTGCAGCCCCAGCATTTT.

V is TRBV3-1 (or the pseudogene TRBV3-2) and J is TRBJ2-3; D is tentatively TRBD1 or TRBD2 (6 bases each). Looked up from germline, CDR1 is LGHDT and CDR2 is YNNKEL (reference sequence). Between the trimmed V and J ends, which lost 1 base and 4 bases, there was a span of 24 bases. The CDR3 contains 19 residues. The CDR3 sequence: CASSQVPGWGATVPDTQYF. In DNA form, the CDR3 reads TGTGCCAGCAGCCAAGTTCCCGGGTGGGGGGCGACGGTCCCAGATACGCAGTATTTT.

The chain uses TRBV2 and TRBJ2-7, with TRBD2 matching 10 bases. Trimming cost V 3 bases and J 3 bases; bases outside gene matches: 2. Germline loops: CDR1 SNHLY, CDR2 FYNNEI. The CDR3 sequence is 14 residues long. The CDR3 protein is CASSDTSGNYEQYF. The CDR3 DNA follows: TGTGCCAGCAGTGACACTAGCGGGAACTACGAGCAGTACTTC. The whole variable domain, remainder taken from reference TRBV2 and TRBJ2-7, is EPEVTQTPSHQVTQMGQEVILRCVPISNHLYFYWYRQILGQKVEFLVSFYNNEISEKSEIFDDQFSVERPDGSNFTLKIRSTKLEDSAMYFCASSDTSGNYEQYFGPGTRLTVT.

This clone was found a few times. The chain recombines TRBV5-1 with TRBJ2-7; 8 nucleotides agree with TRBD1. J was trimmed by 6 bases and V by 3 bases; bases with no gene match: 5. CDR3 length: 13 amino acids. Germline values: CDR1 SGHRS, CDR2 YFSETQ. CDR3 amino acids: CASSSTGDREQYF. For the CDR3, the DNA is TGCGCCAGCAGCTCGACAGGGGACCGCGAGCAGTACTTC. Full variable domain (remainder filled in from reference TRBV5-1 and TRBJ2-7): KAGVTQTPRYLIKTRGQQVTLSCSPISGHRSVSWYQQTPGQGLQFLFEYFSETQRNKGNFPGRFSGRQFSNSRSEMNVSTLELGDSALYLCASSSTGDREQYFGPGTRLTVT.